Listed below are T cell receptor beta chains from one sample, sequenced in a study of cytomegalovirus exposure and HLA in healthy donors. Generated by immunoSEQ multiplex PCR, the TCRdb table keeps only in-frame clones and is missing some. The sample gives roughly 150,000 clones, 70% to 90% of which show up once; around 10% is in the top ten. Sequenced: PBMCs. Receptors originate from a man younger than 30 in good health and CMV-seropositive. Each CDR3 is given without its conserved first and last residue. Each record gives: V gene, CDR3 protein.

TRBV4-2 ASSQQQGNASPLH
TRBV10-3 AIKRQGSGANVLT
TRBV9 ASSVEGDISYEQY
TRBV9 ASSVSSGIAGGGDEQF
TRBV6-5 ASSSTGAEAF
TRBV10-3 AISENPRGYGYT
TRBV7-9 ASSADGGGRELF
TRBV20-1 SAWDRDGYT
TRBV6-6 ASSLFGQVENSPLH
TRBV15 ATSNKEGGLESLLTDTQY
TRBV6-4 ASKRLAGNTGELF
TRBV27 ASSLSREDTEAF
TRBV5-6 ASPPPSTDTQY
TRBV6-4 ASSETSGRTDTQY
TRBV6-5 ASRLNYEQY
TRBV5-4 ASSFIGGLNTGELF
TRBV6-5 ASSYSRRGGNSPLH
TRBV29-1 SAKTGLGEKLF
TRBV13 ASSLGRDSQNIQY
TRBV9 ASSVVTGNTEAF
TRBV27 ASSAGTGAYGYT
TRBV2 ASSPGPGISYEQY
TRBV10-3 AIGDSNSPLH
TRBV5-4 ASSLRQGSYEQY
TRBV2 ASRGTGGAETQY
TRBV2 ASSTGTVSDQPQH
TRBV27 ASSIQGALIETQY
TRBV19 ASSIEGRTLNTEAF
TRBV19 ASSNTETQY